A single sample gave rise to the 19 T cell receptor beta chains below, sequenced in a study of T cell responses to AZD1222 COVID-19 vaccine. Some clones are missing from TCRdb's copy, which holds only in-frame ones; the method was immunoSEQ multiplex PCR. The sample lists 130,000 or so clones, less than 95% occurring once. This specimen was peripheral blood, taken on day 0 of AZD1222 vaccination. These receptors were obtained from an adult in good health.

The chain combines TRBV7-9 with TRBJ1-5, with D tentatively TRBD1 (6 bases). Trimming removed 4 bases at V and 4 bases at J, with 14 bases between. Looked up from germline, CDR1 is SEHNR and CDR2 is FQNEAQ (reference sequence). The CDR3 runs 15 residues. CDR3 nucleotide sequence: TGTGCCAGCAGCTCCGGGGGGCCGGGAAATCAGCCCCAGCATTTT. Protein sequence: CASSSGGPGNQPQHF.

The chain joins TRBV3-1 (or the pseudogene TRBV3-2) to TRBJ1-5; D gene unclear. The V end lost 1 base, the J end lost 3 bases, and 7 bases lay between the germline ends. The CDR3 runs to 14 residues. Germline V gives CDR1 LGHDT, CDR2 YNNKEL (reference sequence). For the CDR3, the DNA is TGTGCCAGCAGCCAAGGCGGATTCAATCAGCCCCAGCATTTT. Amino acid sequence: CASSQGGFNQPQHF.

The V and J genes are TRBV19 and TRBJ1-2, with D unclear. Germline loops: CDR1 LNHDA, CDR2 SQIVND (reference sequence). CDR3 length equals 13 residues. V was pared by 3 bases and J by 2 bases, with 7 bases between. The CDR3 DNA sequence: TGTGCCAGTAGTATGCAGGAGAACTATGGCTACACCTTC. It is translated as CASSMQENYGYTF.

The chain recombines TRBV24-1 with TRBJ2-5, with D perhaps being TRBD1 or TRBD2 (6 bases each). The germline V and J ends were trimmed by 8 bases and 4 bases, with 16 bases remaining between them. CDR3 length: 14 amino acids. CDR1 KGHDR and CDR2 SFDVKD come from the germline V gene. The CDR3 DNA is TGTGCCACCAAAGCTTCGGGGGCGTTAGAGACCCAGTACTTC. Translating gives CATKASGALETQYF.

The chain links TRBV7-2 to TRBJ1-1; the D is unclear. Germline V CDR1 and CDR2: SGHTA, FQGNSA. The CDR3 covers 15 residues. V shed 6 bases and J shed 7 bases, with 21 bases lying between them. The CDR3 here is CASRLHEVGLGEAFF. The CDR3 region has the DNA TGTGCCAGCAGACTACACGAGGTCGGGCTTGGTGAAGCTTTCTTT.

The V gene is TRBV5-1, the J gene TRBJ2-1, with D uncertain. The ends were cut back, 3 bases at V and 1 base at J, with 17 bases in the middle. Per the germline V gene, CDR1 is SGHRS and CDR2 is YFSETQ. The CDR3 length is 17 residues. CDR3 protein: CASSSHWATSSYNEQFF. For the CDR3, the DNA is TGCGCCAGCAGCTCACATTGGGCGACCTCATCCTACAATGAGCAGTTCTTC.

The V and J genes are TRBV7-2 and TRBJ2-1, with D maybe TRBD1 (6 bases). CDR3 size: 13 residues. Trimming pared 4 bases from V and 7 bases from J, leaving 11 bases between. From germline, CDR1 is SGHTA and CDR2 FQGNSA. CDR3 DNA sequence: TGTGCCAGCAGCTCCTCCCAGGGGAATGAGCAGTTCTTC. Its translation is CASSSSQGNEQFF.

The CDR3 sequence is CASSASGGAIDTQYF. CDR3 DNA: TGTGCCAGCAGTGCTAGCGGGGGGGCGATAGATACGCAGTATTTT. This rearrangement joins TRBV6-4 to TRBJ2-3; 12 bases agree with TRBD2. The CDR3 is 15 residues long. Germline V gives CDR1 MRHNA, CDR2 SNTAGT. V was pared by 4 bases and J by 5 bases, with 4 bases of the junction left unmatched.

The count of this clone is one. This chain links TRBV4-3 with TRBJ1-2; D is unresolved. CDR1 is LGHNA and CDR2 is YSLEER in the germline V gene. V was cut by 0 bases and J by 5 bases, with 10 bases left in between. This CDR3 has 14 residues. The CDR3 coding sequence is TGCGCCAGCAGCCAAGATGCGTATATTTATGGCTACACCTTC. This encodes CASSQDAYIYGYTF.

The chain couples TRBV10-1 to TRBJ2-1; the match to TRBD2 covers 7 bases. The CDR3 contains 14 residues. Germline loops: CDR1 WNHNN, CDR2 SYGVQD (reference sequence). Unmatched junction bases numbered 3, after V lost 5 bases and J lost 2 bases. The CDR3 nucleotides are TGCGCCAGCAGTTTAAGCGGGGCCTACAATGAGCAGTTCTTC. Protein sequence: CASSLSGAYNEQFF.

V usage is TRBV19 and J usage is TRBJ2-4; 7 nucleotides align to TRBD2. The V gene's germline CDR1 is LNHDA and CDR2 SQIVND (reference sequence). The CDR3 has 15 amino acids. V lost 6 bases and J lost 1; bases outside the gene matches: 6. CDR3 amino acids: CASRWGGMAKNIQYF. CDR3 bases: TGTGCCAGTAGATGGGGAGGGATGGCCAAAAACATTCAGTACTTC.

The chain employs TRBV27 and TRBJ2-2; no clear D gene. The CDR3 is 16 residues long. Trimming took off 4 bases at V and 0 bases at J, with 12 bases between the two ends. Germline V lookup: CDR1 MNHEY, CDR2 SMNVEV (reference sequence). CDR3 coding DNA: TGTGCCAGCAGTTCATCTATCGCCGCGAACACCGGGGAGCTGTTTTTT. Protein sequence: CASSSSIAANTGELFF.

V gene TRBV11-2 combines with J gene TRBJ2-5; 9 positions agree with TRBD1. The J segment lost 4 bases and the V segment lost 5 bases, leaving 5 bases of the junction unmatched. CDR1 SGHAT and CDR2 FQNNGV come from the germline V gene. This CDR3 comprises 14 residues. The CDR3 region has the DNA TGTGCCAGCAGCACGGGACAGGGAGGAGAGACCCAGTACTTC. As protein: CASSTGQGGETQYF.

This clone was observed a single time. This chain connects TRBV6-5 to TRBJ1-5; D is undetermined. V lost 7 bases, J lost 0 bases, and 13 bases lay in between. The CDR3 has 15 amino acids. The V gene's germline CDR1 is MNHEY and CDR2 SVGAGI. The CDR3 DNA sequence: TGTGCCAGCACTTGGACTGGCTATAGCAATCAGCCCCAGCATTTT. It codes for CASTWTGYSNQPQHF.

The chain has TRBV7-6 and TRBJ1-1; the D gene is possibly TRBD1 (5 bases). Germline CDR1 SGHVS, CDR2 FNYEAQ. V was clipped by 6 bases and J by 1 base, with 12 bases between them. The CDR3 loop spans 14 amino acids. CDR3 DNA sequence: TGTGCCAGCAGTCTCAGGGCCCAGAACACTGAAGCTTTCTTT. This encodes CASSLRAQNTEAFF.

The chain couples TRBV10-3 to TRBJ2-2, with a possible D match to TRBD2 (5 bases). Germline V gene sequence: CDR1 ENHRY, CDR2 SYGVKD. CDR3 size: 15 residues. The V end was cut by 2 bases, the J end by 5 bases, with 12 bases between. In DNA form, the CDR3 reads TGTGCCATCAGTGAGGACTCCCCGGGGACCGGGGAGCTGTTTTTT. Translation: CAISEDSPGTGELFF.

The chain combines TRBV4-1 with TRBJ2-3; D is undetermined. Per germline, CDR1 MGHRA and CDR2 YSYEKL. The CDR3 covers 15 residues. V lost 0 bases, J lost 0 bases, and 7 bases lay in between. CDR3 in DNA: TGCGCCAGCAGCCAAGAAGGTAGGAGCACAGATACGCAGTATTTT. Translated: CASSQEGRSTDTQYF.

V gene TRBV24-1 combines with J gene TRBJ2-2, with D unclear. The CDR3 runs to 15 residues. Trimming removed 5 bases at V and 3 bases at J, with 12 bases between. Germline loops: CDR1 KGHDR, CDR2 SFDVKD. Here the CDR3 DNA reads TGTGCCACCAGTGCGGCCCGAACCGACACCGGGGAGCTGTTTTTT. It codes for CATSAARTDTGELFF.

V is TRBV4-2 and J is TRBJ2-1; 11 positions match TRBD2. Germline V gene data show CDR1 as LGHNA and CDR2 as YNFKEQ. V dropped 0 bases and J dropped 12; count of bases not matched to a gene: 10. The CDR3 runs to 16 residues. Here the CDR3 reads CASSQDRVLAGGGQFF. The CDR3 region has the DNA TGTGCCAGCAGCCAAGATCGAGTGCTAGCGGGGGGTGGGCAGTTCTTC.